This TCR beta chain was obtained from a study of blood T cell repertoires in COVID-19. Whole-study context: Acute and convalescent COVID-19 specimens originated in the United States, Italy and Spain. PBMCs, B-cell-depleted T cells, or T cells were the source of the cDNA or gDNA that made up the material.

This clone was counted a few times. The CDR3 is 15 amino acids. CDR1 and CDR2 (germline): SEHNR, FQNEAQ (reference sequence). Germline trimming cut 5 bases from V and 10 bases from J; bases unmatched to any gene: 16. Authors' data handling: Cell counts per sample came from amplifying reference gene primers. Assay: immunoSEQ multiplex PCR; the TCRdb copy retains only in-frame clones and omits some. Clone size and the V and J calls come from that table; the DNA yielded D and trimming. The profile shows about 93,000 clones, roughly nine tenths of them singletons. The chain links TRBV7-9 to TRBJ2-5; 7 bases agree with TRBD1. Sequencing was done on a sample of peripheral blood. The TCR was taken from a human donor with active COVID-19. The donor label of this sample is uncertain. The CDR3 reads CASSGYRGTFEDQYF. The DNA of the CDR3 is TGTGCCAGCAGCGGATACAGGGGTACGTTTGAGGACCAGTACTTC.